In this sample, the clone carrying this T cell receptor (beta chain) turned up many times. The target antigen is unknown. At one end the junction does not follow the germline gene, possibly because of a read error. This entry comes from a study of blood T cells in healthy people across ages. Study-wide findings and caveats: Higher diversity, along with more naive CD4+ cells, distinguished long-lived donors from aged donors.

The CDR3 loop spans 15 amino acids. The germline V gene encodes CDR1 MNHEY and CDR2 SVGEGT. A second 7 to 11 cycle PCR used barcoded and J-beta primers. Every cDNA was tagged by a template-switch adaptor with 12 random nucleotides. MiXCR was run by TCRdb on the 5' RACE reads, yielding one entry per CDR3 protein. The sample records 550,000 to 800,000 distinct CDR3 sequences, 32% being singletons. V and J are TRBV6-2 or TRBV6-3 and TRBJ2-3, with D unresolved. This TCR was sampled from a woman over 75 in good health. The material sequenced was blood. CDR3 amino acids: CASSNSVVGTDTQYF. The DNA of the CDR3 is TGTGCCAGCAGTAACTCGGTTGTGGGCACAGATACGCAGTATTTT.